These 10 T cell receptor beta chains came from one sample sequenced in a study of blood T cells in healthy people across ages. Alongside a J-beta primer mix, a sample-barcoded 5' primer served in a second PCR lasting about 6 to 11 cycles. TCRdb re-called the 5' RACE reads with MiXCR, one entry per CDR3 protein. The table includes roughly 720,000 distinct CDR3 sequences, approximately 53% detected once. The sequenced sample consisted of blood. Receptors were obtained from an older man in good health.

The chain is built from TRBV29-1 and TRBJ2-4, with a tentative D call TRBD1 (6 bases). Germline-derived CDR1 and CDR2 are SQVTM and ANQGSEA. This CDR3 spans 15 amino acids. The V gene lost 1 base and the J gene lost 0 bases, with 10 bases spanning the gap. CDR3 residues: CSVEVQGQAKNIQYF. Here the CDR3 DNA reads TGCAGCGTTGAAGTTCAGGGGCAAGCCAAAAACATTCAGTACTTC.

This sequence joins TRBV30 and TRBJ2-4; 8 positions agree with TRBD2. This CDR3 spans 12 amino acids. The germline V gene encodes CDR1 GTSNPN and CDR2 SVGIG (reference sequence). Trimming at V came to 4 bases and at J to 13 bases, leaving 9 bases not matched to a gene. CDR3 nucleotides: TGTGCCTGGACGAGCGGGAGTTTTGAGCAGTACTTC. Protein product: CAWTSGSFEQYF.

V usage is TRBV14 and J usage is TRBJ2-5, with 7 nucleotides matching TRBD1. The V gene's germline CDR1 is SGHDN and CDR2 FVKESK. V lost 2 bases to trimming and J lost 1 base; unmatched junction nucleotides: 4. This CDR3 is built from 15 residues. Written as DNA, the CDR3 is TGTGCCAGCAGCCAATCGGGACAGCCCCAAGAGACCCAGTACTTC. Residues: CASSQSGQPQETQYF.

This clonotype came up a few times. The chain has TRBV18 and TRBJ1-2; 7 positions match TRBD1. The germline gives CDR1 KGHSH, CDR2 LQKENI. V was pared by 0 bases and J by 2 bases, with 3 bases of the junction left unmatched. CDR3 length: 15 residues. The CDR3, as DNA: TGTGCCAGCTCACCACCGGGACAGTTAAACTATGGCTACACCTTC. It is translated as CASSPPGQLNYGYTF.

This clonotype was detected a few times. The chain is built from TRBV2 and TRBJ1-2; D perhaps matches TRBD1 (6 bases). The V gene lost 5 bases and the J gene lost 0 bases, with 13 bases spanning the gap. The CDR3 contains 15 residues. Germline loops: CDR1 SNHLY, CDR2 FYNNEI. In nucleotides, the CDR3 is TGTGCCAGCAGTAACCGACAGGAGACTAACTATGGCTACACCTTC. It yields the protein CASSNRQETNYGYTF.

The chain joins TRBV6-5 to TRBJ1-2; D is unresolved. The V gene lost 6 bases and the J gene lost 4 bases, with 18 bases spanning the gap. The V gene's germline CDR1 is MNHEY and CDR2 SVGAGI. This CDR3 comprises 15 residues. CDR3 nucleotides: TGTGCCAGCAGCCCGACGGGCATAAAGACCTATGGCTACACCTTC. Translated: CASSPTGIKTYGYTF.

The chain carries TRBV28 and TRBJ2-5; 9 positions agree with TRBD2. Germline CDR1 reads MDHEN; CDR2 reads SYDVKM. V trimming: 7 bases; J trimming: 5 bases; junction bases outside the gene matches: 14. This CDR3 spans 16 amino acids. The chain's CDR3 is CASTLGLAGLVETQYF. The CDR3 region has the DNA TGTGCCAGCACCTTAGGCCTAGCGGGGTTGGTTGAGACCCAGTACTTC. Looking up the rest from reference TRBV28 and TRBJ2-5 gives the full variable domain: DVKVTQSSRYLVKRTGEKVFLECVQDMDHENMFWYRQDPGLGLRLIYFSYDVKMKEKGDIPEGYSVSREKKERFSLILESASTNQTSMYLCASTLGLAGLVETQYFGPGTRLLVL.

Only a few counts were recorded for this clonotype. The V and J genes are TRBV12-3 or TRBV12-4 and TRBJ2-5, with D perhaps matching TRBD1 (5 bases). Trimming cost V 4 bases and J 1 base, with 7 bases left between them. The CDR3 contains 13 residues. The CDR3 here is CASSWGSQETQYF. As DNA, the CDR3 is TGTGCCAGCAGTTGGGGCAGCCAAGAGACCCAGTACTTC.

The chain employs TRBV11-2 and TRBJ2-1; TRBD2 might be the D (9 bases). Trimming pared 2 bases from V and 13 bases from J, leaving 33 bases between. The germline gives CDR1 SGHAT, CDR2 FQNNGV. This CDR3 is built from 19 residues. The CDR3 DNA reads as TGTGCCAGCAGCTTACTTCCTAGCGGGACAACAGGGGGTAGAGAGACCCAGTTCTTC. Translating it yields CASSLLPSGTTGGRETQFF.

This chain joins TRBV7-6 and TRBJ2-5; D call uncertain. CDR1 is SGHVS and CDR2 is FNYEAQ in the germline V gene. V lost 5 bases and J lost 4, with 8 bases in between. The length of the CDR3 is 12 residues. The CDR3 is CASSVYGETQYF. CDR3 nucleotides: TGTGCCAGCAGCGTCTATGGAGAGACCCAGTACTTC. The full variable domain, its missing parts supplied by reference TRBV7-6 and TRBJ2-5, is GAGVSQSPRYKVTKRGQDVALRCDPISGHVSLYWYRQALGQGPEFLTYFNYEAQQDKSGLPNDRFSAERPEGSISTLTIQRTEQRDSAMYRCASSVYGETQYFGPGTRLLVL.